Below are 10 T cell receptor beta chains sequenced from a single sample in a study of blood T cells in healthy people across ages. It was with a sample-barcoded 5' primer and a J-beta primer mix that a second PCR of roughly 6 to 12 cycles was run. MiXCR, run by TCRdb on the 5' RACE reads, gives a single entry per CDR3 protein. This sample carries roughly 1,800,000 distinct CDR3 sequences, 49% of them seen once, and the ten largest clones take over 2%. Sequences were obtained from blood. Every receptor here comes from a woman in her thirties or forties in good health.

This clonotype was counted a few times. The rearrangement links TRBV4-1 to TRBJ2-5; the match to TRBD2 covers 12 bases. The ends lost 0 bases at V and 10 bases at J; junction bases unmatched: 18. CDR1 and CDR2 (germline): MGHRA, YSYEKL. The CDR3 covers 19 residues. Here the CDR3 reads CASSQDYPLLAGGPTIQYF. The CDR3 DNA follows: TGCGCCAGCAGCCAAGATTATCCCCTACTAGCGGGGGGCCCTACGATCCAGTACTTC.

This clonotype was seen only a few times. The V and J genes are TRBV4-2 and TRBJ1-3; D is possibly TRBD1 (5 bases). This CDR3 has 17 amino acids. CDR1 is LGHNA and CDR2 is YNFKEQ in the germline V gene. V was clipped by 0 bases and J by 0 bases, with 12 bases between them. The CDR3 loop is CASSQDAGRSSGNTIYF. The DNA of the CDR3 is TGTGCCAGCAGCCAAGATGCGGGACGGAGCTCTGGAAACACCATATATTTT.

The chain has TRBV20-1 and TRBJ1-2; 9 positions agree with TRBD1. Germline CDR1 and CDR2: DFQATT and SNEGSKA (reference sequence). V shed 5 bases, J shed 7 bases, and the junction held 8 bases outside the gene matches. There are 13 residues in the CDR3. CDR3 loop: CSAPSQGAAGYTF. The CDR3 DNA sequence: TGCAGTGCTCCTTCACAGGGGGCGGCTGGCTACACCTTC.

This chain connects TRBV12-3 or TRBV12-4 to TRBJ2-1, with TRBD2 matching over 9 bases. The CDR3 runs 15 residues. J was trimmed by 7 bases and V by 6 bases; bases with no gene match: 10. The CDR3 loop reads CASRYLAGRLNEQFF. The CDR3 bases are TGTGCCAGCAGATATCTAGCGGGGAGGCTAAATGAGCAGTTCTTC.

The rearrangement links TRBV24-1 to TRBJ1-2, with D uncertain. The V gene's germline CDR1 is KGHDR and CDR2 SFDVKD. V gave up 4 bases and J gave up 7 bases, with 18 bases separating them. The CDR3 sequence is 15 residues long. CDR3 protein: CATSDPGEGLGGYTF. CDR3 bases: TGTGCCACCAGTGACCCCGGGGAGGGCCTTGGTGGCTACACCTTC.

This chain connects TRBV5-1 to TRBJ1-1; maybe TRBD1 (5 bases). The germline V gene has CDR1 SGHRS and CDR2 YFSETQ. The length of the CDR3 is 15 residues. V was trimmed by 4 bases and J by 7 bases, leaving 20 bases between them. CDR3 sequence reads: CASSRRDGSLLEAFF. The CDR3 bases are TGCGCCAGCAGCCGTCGGGACGGTTCCCTCCTTGAAGCTTTCTTT.

The chain links TRBV13 to TRBJ1-5, with D unclear. Germline V lookup: CDR1 PRHDT, CDR2 FYEKMQ (reference sequence). This CDR3 is 13 amino acids long. Trimming stripped 5 bases from V and 5 bases from J, with 10 bases between. CDR3 in DNA: TGTGCCAGCAGCCCCGGCGGTCATCAGCCCCAGCATTTT. It codes for CASSPGGHQPQHF. Combining the CDR3 with reference TRBV13 and TRBJ1-5 gives the whole variable domain AAGVIQSPRHLIKEKRETATLKCYPIPRHDTVYWYQQGPGQDPQFLISFYEKMQSDKGSIPDRFSAQQFSDYHSELNMSSLELGDSALYFCASSPGGHQPQHFGDGTRLSIL.

The chain joins TRBV2 to TRBJ2-5, with 13 nucleotides matching TRBD2. Germline CDR1 SNHLY, CDR2 FYNNEI. The CDR3 is made up of 13 amino acids. The junction had 8 bases not matched to a gene; V was cut back by 6 bases and J by 13 bases. Here the CDR3 reads CASSSLAGGPWYF. CDR3 in DNA: TGTGCCAGCAGCTCACTAGCGGGGGGGCCGTGGTACTTC. Full variable domain (rest looked up from reference TRBV2 and TRBJ2-5): EPEVTQTPSHQVTQMGQEVILRCVPISNHLYFYWYRQILGQKVEFLVSFYNNEISEKSEIFDDQFSVERPDGSNFTLKIRSTKLEDSAMYFCASSSLAGGPWYFGPGTRLLVL.

The chain links TRBV12-3 or TRBV12-4 to TRBJ2-5; D unclear. The CDR3 contains 13 residues. V was trimmed by 5 bases and J by 1 base, leaving 8 bases between them. The CDR3 nucleotides read TGTGCCAGCAGTAACCCGGTCCAAGAGACCCAGTACTTC. Encoded protein: CASSNPVQETQYF.

The J gene is TRBJ2-3, the V gene TRBV7-2; D possibly corresponds to TRBD1 (6 bases). This CDR3 is 16 amino acids long. The V end lost 2 bases, the J end lost 0 bases, and 12 bases lay between the germline ends. Per germline, CDR1 SGHTA and CDR2 FQGNSA. The CDR3 loop reads CASSLIDRLSTDTQYF. The CDR3 DNA follows: TGTGCCAGCAGCTTAATCGACAGGCTTAGCACAGATACGCAGTATTTT.